The 20 T cell receptor beta chains in this list originate from one sample, sequenced in a study of blood T cell repertoires in COVID-19. The table came from immunoSEQ multiplex PCR; TCRdb's copy has only in-frame clones and leaves some out. The table lists roughly 76,000 clones, roughly 91% of them singletons. The specimen was PBMCs or T cells enriched from blood (not recorded which). The receptors were gathered from a woman aged 50 to 65 with acute COVID-19.

The V gene is TRBV27, the J gene TRBJ2-7; D possibly corresponds to TRBD1 (5 bases). Deletions cut 8 bases from V and 2 bases from J, with 7 bases between. The CDR3 runs to 11 residues. CDR1 MNHEY and CDR2 SMNVEV come from the germline V gene (reference sequence). The CDR3 region is CASGRAYEQYF. CDR3 DNA sequence: TGTGCCAGCGGCAGGGCCTACGAGCAGTACTTC.

The chain joins TRBV6-2 or TRBV6-3 to TRBJ2-3, with 11 bases aligning to TRBD2. CDR3 length: 15 residues. Per the germline V gene, CDR1 is MNHEY and CDR2 is SVGEGT. Unmatched junction bases numbered 2, after V lost 6 bases and J lost 0 bases. CDR3 bases: TGTGCCAGCAGCAGGACTAGCGGGAGCACAGATACGCAGTATTTT. Amino acids: CASSRTSGSTDTQYF.

This clone was recorded only once. V gene TRBV7-2 combines with J gene TRBJ2-1, with D tentatively TRBD1 (6 bases). CDR1 is SGHTA and CDR2 is FQGNSA in the germline V gene. V lost 2 bases, J lost 7 bases, and 6 bases lay in between. This CDR3 region has 12 residues. CDR3 DNA: TGTGCCAGCAGCTTAACAGGGAATGAGCAGTTCTTC. The encoded protein is CASSLTGNEQFF.

The J gene is TRBJ2-5, the V gene TRBV2; 10 bases line up with TRBD1. Germline assignment: CDR1 SNHLY and CDR2 FYNNEI. Trimming at V came to 6 bases and at J to 4 bases, leaving 8 bases not matched to a gene. This CDR3 comprises 15 residues. The CDR3 here is CASRIRQGARETQYF. Here the CDR3 DNA reads TGTGCCAGCAGGATCCGACAGGGGGCAAGAGAGACCCAGTACTTC. Using reference TRBV2 and TRBJ2-5 for the parts outside the CDR3, the full variable domain is EPEVTQTPSHQVTQMGQEVILRCVPISNHLYFYWYRQILGQKVEFLVSFYNNEISEKSEIFDDQFSVERPDGSNFTLKIRSTKLEDSAMYFCASRIRQGARETQYFGPGTRLLVL.

The genes are TRBV12-3 or TRBV12-4 and TRBJ1-1, with D unclear. The CDR3 totals 13 residues. The V end was cut by 6 bases, the J end by 1 base, with 9 bases between. CDR3 residues: CASSRRENTEAFF. The CDR3 nucleotides read TGTGCCAGCAGCCGCCGGGAGAACACTGAAGCTTTCTTT.

The chain recombines TRBV12-3 or TRBV12-4 with TRBJ1-2; D is unresolved. The CDR3 loop spans 11 amino acids. Trimming pared 2 bases from V and 10 bases from J, leaving 8 bases between. CDR3 loop: CASSLSGIYTF. CDR3 nucleotide sequence: TGTGCCAGCAGTTTATCGGGAATCTACACCTTC.

The V gene is TRBV18, the J gene TRBJ1-6, with a tentative D call TRBD1 (5 bases). Between the trimmed V and J ends, which lost 3 bases and 0 bases, there was a span of 21 bases. CDR1 KGHSH and CDR2 LQKENI come from the germline V gene. This CDR3 region has 20 residues. The CDR3 bases are TGTGCCAGCTCACCTCGAAGACAGATAGTCTTAAGCTCCTATAATTCACCCCTCCACTTT. Amino acid sequence: CASSPRRQIVLSSYNSPLHF. Looking up the rest from reference TRBV18 and TRBJ1-6 gives the full variable domain: NAGVMQNPRHLVRRRGQEARLRCSPMKGHSHVYWYRQLPEEGLKFMVYLQKENIIDESGMPKERFSAEFPKEGPSILRIQQVVRGDSAAYFCASSPRRQIVLSSYNSPLHFGNGTRLTVT.

This clone was seen a single time. The chain couples TRBV6-2 or TRBV6-3 to TRBJ2-1, with D possibly being TRBD1 (5 bases). The germline gives CDR1 MNHEY, CDR2 SVGEGT. Trimming took off 4 bases at V and 3 bases at J, with 7 bases between the two ends. The CDR3 spans 13 residues. The CDR3 here is CASSSTGYNEQFF. The CDR3 nucleotides read TGTGCCAGCAGTTCAACAGGCTACAATGAGCAGTTCTTC.

V is TRBV5-1 and J is TRBJ1-1; D gene uncertain. V lost 4 bases and J lost 6, with 16 bases in between. The germline CDR1 and CDR2 sequences are SGHRS and YFSETQ. The CDR3 has 14 residues. The DNA for the CDR3 is TGCGCCAGCAGCATCGGGGAGGTCGGAGCTGAAGCTTTCTTT. This sequence encodes CASSIGEVGAEAFF.

This chain joins TRBV19 and TRBJ1-2; the match to TRBD1 covers 10 bases. Germline values: CDR1 LNHDA, CDR2 SQIVND (reference sequence). Trimming took 1 base from V and 7 from J; bases not matched to a gene: 6. The CDR3 spans 15 residues. CDR3 nucleotides: TGTGCCAGTAGTATAGCGACAGGGGGCTCCGGTGGCTACACCTTC. Its translation is CASSIATGGSGGYTF.

V and J are TRBV19 and TRBJ1-1; 7 nucleotides line up with TRBD1. There are 21 residues in the CDR3. In germline, CDR1 is LNHDA, CDR2 SQIVND (reference sequence). J gave up 0 bases and V 9 bases, and 28 bases lay outside the gene matches. CDR3 protein: CARLPMRDREKPDPMNTEAFF. The CDR3 coding sequence is TGTGCCAGACTGCCCATGCGCGACAGGGAGAAGCCCGATCCCATGAACACTGAAGCTTTCTTT.

The chain links TRBV27 to TRBJ2-5; 10 bases map to TRBD2. This CDR3 is 14 amino acids long. The germline V gene has CDR1 MNHEY and CDR2 SMNVEV (reference sequence). V was clipped by 6 bases and J by 1 base; unmatched bases: 2. CDR3 amino acids: CASRAGGAQETQYF. The CDR3 DNA reads as TGTGCCAGCAGAGCGGGGGGGGCCCAAGAGACCCAGTACTTC.

This clone occurred once. The rearrangement uses TRBV10-3 and TRBJ1-1; no firm D call. Germline CDR1 is ENHRY and CDR2 is SYGVKD. The V gene lost 3 bases and the J gene lost 7 bases, with 12 bases spanning the gap. The CDR3 spans 13 residues. CDR3 residues: CAISERDNSEAFF. The CDR3 coding sequence is TGTGCCATCAGTGAACGTGACAATAGTGAAGCTTTCTTT.

This clone appeared a single time. The chain carries TRBV7-2 and TRBJ2-4; maybe TRBD2 (5 bases). The CDR3 length is 15 residues. Germline assignment: CDR1 SGHTA and CDR2 FQGNSA. V was shortened by 0 bases and J by 1 base, with 7 bases between the two germline ends. The CDR3 is CASSLALAAKNIQYF. The CDR3, as DNA: TGTGCCAGCAGCTTAGCGTTAGCGGCCAAAAACATTCAGTACTTC. The full variable domain, completed using reference TRBV7-2 and TRBJ2-4, is GAGVSQSPSNKVTEKGKDVELRCDPISGHTALYWYRQSLGQGLEFLIYFQGNSAPDKSGLPSDRFSAERTGGSVSTLTIQRTQQEDSAVYLCASSLALAAKNIQYFGAGTRLSVL.

This clone is a singleton in its sample. V usage is TRBV11-2 and J usage is TRBJ1-3; unclear D gene. From germline, CDR1 is SGHAT and CDR2 FQNNGV. Trimming stripped 0 bases from V and 3 bases from J, with 9 bases between. The CDR3 has 15 amino acids. The CDR3, as DNA: TGTGCCAGCAGCTTAGAGTGGCAGATTGGAAACACCATATATTTT. This gives the protein CASSLEWQIGNTIYF.

The V call is TRBV7-2, the J call TRBJ2-1; D might be TRBD2 (5 bases). From germline, CDR1 is SGHTA and CDR2 FQGNSA. The V end lost 1 base, the J end lost 7 bases, and 14 bases lay between the germline ends. The CDR3 totals 15 residues. Here the CDR3 DNA reads TGTGCCAGCAGCTTAGATGGGCCCCGAGGGAATGAGCAGTTCTTC. Translating it yields CASSLDGPRGNEQFF.

V gene TRBV3-1 (or the pseudogene TRBV3-2) combines with J gene TRBJ2-7, with TRBD1 matching 8 bases. J gave up 8 bases and V 4 bases, and 1 base lay outside the gene matches. The germline CDR1 and CDR2 sequences are LGHDT and YNNKEL (reference sequence). This CDR3 is 11 amino acids long. In DNA form, the CDR3 reads TGTGCCAGCAGCCGGGACAGGAAGCAGTACTTC. Translated: CASSRDRKQYF.

This chain connects TRBV18 to TRBJ1-6; tentatively, D is TRBD1 (5 bases). Trimming took off 2 bases at V and 10 bases at J, with 12 bases between the two ends. The CDR3 has 14 amino acids. Germline V gene data show CDR1 as KGHSH and CDR2 as LQKENI. CDR3 amino acids: CASSPGALYSPLHF. Here the CDR3 DNA reads TGTGCCAGCTCACCAGGGGCCCTCTACTCACCCCTCCACTTT.

The chain employs TRBV5-4 and TRBJ2-1; 9 nucleotides match TRBD1. Looked up from germline, CDR1 is SGHNT and CDR2 is YYREEE (reference sequence). J was trimmed by 1 base and V by 4 bases; bases with no gene match: 3. The CDR3 covers 15 residues. The CDR3 region is CASSPGQGSYNEQFF. The CDR3 coding sequence is TGTGCCAGCAGCCCCGGACAGGGGTCCTACAATGAGCAGTTCTTC.

J is TRBJ2-7 and V is TRBV7-8, with D hard to call. The CDR3 has 14 amino acids. In germline, CDR1 is SGHVS, CDR2 FQNEAQ. V was pared by 2 bases and J by 2 bases, with 10 bases between. The CDR3 is CASSLRPQAYEQYF. As DNA, the CDR3 is TGTGCCAGCAGCTTAAGACCCCAGGCCTACGAGCAGTACTTC.